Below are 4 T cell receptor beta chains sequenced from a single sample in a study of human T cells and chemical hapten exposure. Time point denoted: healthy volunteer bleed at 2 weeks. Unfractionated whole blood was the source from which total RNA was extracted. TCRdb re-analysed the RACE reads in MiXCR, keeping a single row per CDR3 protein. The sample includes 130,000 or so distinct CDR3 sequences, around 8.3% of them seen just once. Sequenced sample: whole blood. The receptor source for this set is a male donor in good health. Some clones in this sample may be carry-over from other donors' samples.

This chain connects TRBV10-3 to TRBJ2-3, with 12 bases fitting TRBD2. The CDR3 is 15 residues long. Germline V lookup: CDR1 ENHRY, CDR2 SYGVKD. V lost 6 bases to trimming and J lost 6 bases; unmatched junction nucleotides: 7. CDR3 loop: CAIRPLAGGPDTQYF. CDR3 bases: TGTGCCATCAGGCCCCTAGCGGGGGGGCCCGATACGCAGTATTTT.

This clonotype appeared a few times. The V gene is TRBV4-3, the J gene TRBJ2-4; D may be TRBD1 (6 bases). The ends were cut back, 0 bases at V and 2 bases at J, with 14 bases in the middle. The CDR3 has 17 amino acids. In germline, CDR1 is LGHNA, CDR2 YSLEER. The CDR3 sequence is CASSQDEQGWPKNIQYF. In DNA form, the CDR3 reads TGCGCCAGCAGCCAAGATGAACAGGGTTGGCCCAAAAACATTCAGTACTTC.

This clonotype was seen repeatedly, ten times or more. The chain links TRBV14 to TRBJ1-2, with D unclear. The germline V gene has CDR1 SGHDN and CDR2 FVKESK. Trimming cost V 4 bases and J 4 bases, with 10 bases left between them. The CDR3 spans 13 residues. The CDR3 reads CASSPHGPYGYTF. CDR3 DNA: TGTGCCAGCAGCCCCCACGGGCCCTATGGCTACACCTTC.

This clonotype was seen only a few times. DNA for the CDR3: TGCGCCAGCAGTCGGTATGGTCTACGTGGGAATGAGCAGTTCTTC. The encoded protein is CASSRYGLRGNEQFF. The chain recombines TRBV23-1 with TRBJ2-1; D is ambiguous. TRBV23-1 is identified as an open reading frame with a role that is uncertain. Trimming left V 4 bases short and J 7 bases short, with 17 bases between. The CDR3 length is 15 residues.